The rows below give T cell receptor beta chains drawn from one sample of a study of T cell responses to AZD1222 COVID-19 vaccine. Libraries were prepared by immunoSEQ multiplex PCR; TCRdb keeps only in-frame clonotypes and omits some of them. This sample has 90,000 to 150,000 clones, with 87% found just once. The sequences come from peripheral blood, collected on day 0 of AZD1222 vaccination. Receptor source: an adult in good health. CDR3s include the opening cysteine and the closing phenylalanine or tryptophan. The D gene is left open where the match is weak. Only part of the rows carry a size: once, few, many, or a class if the clone is expanded.

j_gene: TRBJ2-1; v_gene: TRBV7-6; abundance: .; d_gene: .; CDR3nt: TGTGCCAGCAGCTTACGGCGGGCCCCCCCCAATGAGCAGTTCTTC; CDR3aa: CASSLRRAPPNEQFF
j_gene: TRBJ1-4; v_gene: TRBV7-2; abundance: .; d_gene: .; CDR3nt: TGTGCCAGCAGCCCACGGGGGCCGGGTGAAAAACTGTTTTTT; CDR3aa: CASSPRGPGEKLFF
j_gene: TRBJ1-1; v_gene: TRBV19; abundance: .; d_gene: .; CDR3nt: TGTGCCAGTAGTATGGTGTGGGGAAGTGGCACTGAAGCTTTCTTT; CDR3aa: CASSMVWGSGTEAFF
j_gene: TRBJ2-7; v_gene: TRBV28; abundance: .; d_gene: TRBD2; CDR3nt: TGTGCCAGCAGTTTCCGCGAATGGTCCCCGTCCCACACTAGCGGGACTACCTACGAGCAGTACTTC; CDR3aa: CASSFREWSPSHTSGTTYEQYF
j_gene: TRBJ1-5; v_gene: TRBV7-2; abundance: .; d_gene: .; CDR3nt: TGTGCCAGCAGCCCCCGTGCAGGGTTAAGCAATCAGCCCCAGCATTTT; CDR3aa: CASSPRAGLSNQPQHF
j_gene: TRBJ1-2; v_gene: TRBV9; abundance: .; d_gene: .; CDR3nt: TGTGCCAGCAGCGGCCTGGATGGCTACACCTTC; CDR3aa: CASSGLDGYTF
j_gene: TRBJ2-7; v_gene: TRBV9; abundance: .; d_gene: .; CDR3nt: TGTGCCAGCAGCGCCACAAATGCCTACGAGCAGTACTTC; CDR3aa: CASSATNAYEQYF
j_gene: TRBJ2-1; v_gene: TRBV24-1; abundance: .; d_gene: .; CDR3nt: TGTGCCACCAGTGATGGCTTCTACAATGAGCAGTTCTTC; CDR3aa: CATSDGFYNEQFF
j_gene: TRBJ2-1; v_gene: TRBV18; abundance: .; d_gene: TRBD2; CDR3nt: TGTGCCAGCTCACAGGGACTAGCGGGAGGCCATCTACGGAATGAGCAGTTCTTC; CDR3aa: CASSQGLAGGHLRNEQFF
j_gene: TRBJ2-3; v_gene: TRBV11-2; abundance: once; d_gene: .; CDR3nt: TGTGCCAGCAGCGGCCTCAGGGGAGATACGCAGTATTTT; CDR3aa: CASSGLRGDTQYF
j_gene: TRBJ2-3; v_gene: TRBV7-9; abundance: .; d_gene: .; CDR3nt: TGTGCCAGCAGCTGGGGCTGGGACCGAGCAAGCACAGATACGCAGTATTTT; CDR3aa: CASSWGWDRASTDTQYF
j_gene: TRBJ1-6; v_gene: TRBV7-9; abundance: once; d_gene: .; CDR3nt: TGTGCCAGCAGCTTAGCTTCAGATTCACCCCTCCACTTT; CDR3aa: CASSLASDSPLHF
j_gene: TRBJ1-6; v_gene: TRBV27; abundance: .; d_gene: TRBD1; CDR3nt: TGTGCCAGCAACCCGGGACAGGGCTCTTACTCACCCCTCCACTTT; CDR3aa: CASNPGQGSYSPLHF
j_gene: TRBJ1-1; v_gene: TRBV29-1; abundance: few; d_gene: TRBD1; CDR3nt: TGCAGCGTGGCGACAGGGTCTGGCACTGAAGCTTTCTTT; CDR3aa: CSVATGSGTEAFF
j_gene: TRBJ1-2; v_gene: TRBV5-4; abundance: .; d_gene: TRBD1; CDR3nt: TGTGCCAGCAGGACCGGGACAGGGTTAGACGGCTACACCTTC; CDR3aa: CASRTGTGLDGYTF
j_gene: TRBJ2-3; v_gene: TRBV6-5; abundance: .; d_gene: .; CDR3nt: TGTGCCAGCAGTAACAGGGTTTCCACAGATACGCAGTATTTT; CDR3aa: CASSNRVSTDTQYF
j_gene: TRBJ2-1; v_gene: TRBV10-3; abundance: .; d_gene: .; CDR3nt: TGTGCCATCAGTGAGTCGAGTAGCTCCTACAATGAGCAGTTCTTC; CDR3aa: CAISESSSSYNEQFF
j_gene: TRBJ2-7; v_gene: TRBV6-5; abundance: .; d_gene: .; CDR3nt: TGTGCCAGCAGTTACGATCGTTCCTTCTACGAGCAGTACTTC; CDR3aa: CASSYDRSFYEQYF
j_gene: TRBJ2-7; v_gene: TRBV3-1/TRBV3-2; abundance: .; d_gene: .; CDR3nt: TGTGCCAGCAGCCAAGTTCAGTCTGGGTTGCGGTACTTC; CDR3aa: CASSQVQSGLRYF
j_gene: TRBJ2-5; v_gene: TRBV5-8; abundance: .; d_gene: TRBD1; CDR3nt: TGTGCCAGCAGCCCTGGACAGGGATTAAGGGAGACCCAGTACTTC; CDR3aa: CASSPGQGLRETQYF
j_gene: TRBJ1-3; v_gene: TRBV9; abundance: .; d_gene: TRBD1; CDR3nt: TGTGCCAGCAGACAGGGGAGGCCCGGAAACACCATATATTTT; CDR3aa: CASRQGRPGNTIYF
j_gene: TRBJ2-7; v_gene: TRBV13; abundance: .; d_gene: .; CDR3nt: TGTGCCAGCAGCTTGACCGTATCGGGGGACAGCTCCTACGAGCAGTACTTC; CDR3aa: CASSLTVSGDSSYEQYF
j_gene: TRBJ1-1; v_gene: TRBV5-4; abundance: .; d_gene: .; CDR3nt: TGTGCCAGCAGCTTAACTACATACACTGAAGCTTTCTTT; CDR3aa: CASSLTTYTEAFF
j_gene: TRBJ2-3; v_gene: TRBV11-3; abundance: .; d_gene: TRBD1; CDR3nt: TGTGCCAGCAGCTCCCGGACAGGGACGAGCACAGATACGCAGTATTTT; CDR3aa: CASSSRTGTSTDTQYF
j_gene: TRBJ1-4; v_gene: TRBV11-3; abundance: .; d_gene: .; CDR3nt: TGTGCCAGCAGTACGACCGCACTGTATAATGAAAAACTGTTTTTT; CDR3aa: CASSTTALYNEKLFF
j_gene: TRBJ2-1; v_gene: TRBV5-1; abundance: .; d_gene: .; CDR3nt: TGCGCCAGCAGCTTGTTTGGGACCAAAGACAATGAGCAGTTCTTC; CDR3aa: CASSLFGTKDNEQFF
j_gene: TRBJ1-1; v_gene: TRBV6-2/TRBV6-3; abundance: .; d_gene: .; CDR3nt: TGTGCCAGCAGTCCAGGACGGAAAGAAGCTTTCTTT; CDR3aa: CASSPGRKEAFF
j_gene: TRBJ2-1; v_gene: TRBV7-3; abundance: .; d_gene: .; CDR3nt: TGTGCCAGCAGCCCACACCGCGGGGAGCAGTTCTTC; CDR3aa: CASSPHRGEQFF
j_gene: TRBJ2-3; v_gene: TRBV7-3; abundance: few; d_gene: TRBD2; CDR3nt: TGTGCCAGCAGTAGCGGGGGCAGGGTAGATACGCAGTATTTT; CDR3aa: CASSSGGRVDTQYF
j_gene: TRBJ2-2; v_gene: TRBV6-4; abundance: once; d_gene: .; CDR3nt: TGTGCCAGCAGCCGGGACTCCAACACCGGGGAGCTGTTTTTT; CDR3aa: CASSRDSNTGELFF
j_gene: TRBJ1-3; v_gene: TRBV28; abundance: .; d_gene: .; CDR3nt: TGTGCCAGCAGTTTATTGGGGGCCACGGCGAACACCATATATTTT; CDR3aa: CASSLLGATANTIYF
j_gene: TRBJ2-7; v_gene: TRBV11-3; abundance: .; d_gene: .; CDR3nt: TGTGCCAGCAGCTTAGGTTCTAGCGAGCAGTACTTC; CDR3aa: CASSLGSSEQYF
j_gene: TRBJ2-1; v_gene: TRBV4-1; abundance: .; d_gene: TRBD2; CDR3nt: TGCGCCAGCAGCCAAGAGAACCTAGCGGGGTTCTCCAATGAGCAGTTCTTC; CDR3aa: CASSQENLAGFSNEQFF
j_gene: TRBJ1-6; v_gene: TRBV14; abundance: .; d_gene: .; CDR3nt: TGTGCCAGCAGCCAAAGAGTGGGGTCACCCCTCCACTTT; CDR3aa: CASSQRVGSPLHF
j_gene: TRBJ2-4; v_gene: TRBV4-2; abundance: once; d_gene: TRBD2; CDR3nt: TGTGCCAGCAGCCAAGTAGGGACTAGCGGTTCCCTAGCCAAAAACATTCAGTACTTC; CDR3aa: CASSQVGTSGSLAKNIQYF
j_gene: TRBJ2-7; v_gene: TRBV6-5; abundance: .; d_gene: .; CDR3nt: TGTGCCAGCTCCATGGCCTCCCTGGGCTCCTACGAGCAGTACTTC; CDR3aa: CASSMASLGSYEQYF
j_gene: TRBJ2-7; v_gene: TRBV27; abundance: .; d_gene: .; CDR3nt: TGTGCCAGCAGCCGAAGGGGGACCACCTACGAGCAGTACTTC; CDR3aa: CASSRRGTTYEQYF
j_gene: TRBJ2-3; v_gene: TRBV6-2/TRBV6-3; abundance: .; d_gene: .; CDR3nt: TGTGCCAGCAGTTTTCGACCCGTCACAGATACGCAGTATTTT; CDR3aa: CASSFRPVTDTQYF
j_gene: TRBJ1-1; v_gene: TRBV5-1; abundance: .; d_gene: .; CDR3nt: TGCGCCAGCAGCGCAGGGGTCGAGGGCGTTCAAGCTTTCTTT; CDR3aa: CASSAGVEGVQAFF
j_gene: TRBJ2-5; v_gene: TRBV4-1; abundance: .; d_gene: TRBD1; CDR3nt: TGCGCCAGCAGCCAGCACAGGGGACAGATCCAAGAGACCCAGTACTTC; CDR3aa: CASSQHRGQIQETQYF
j_gene: TRBJ1-5; v_gene: TRBV21-1; abundance: .; d_gene: .; CDR3nt: TGTGCCAGCAGTCGCCCTGGACAGCCCCAGCATTTT; CDR3aa: CASSRPGQPQHF
j_gene: TRBJ2-1; v_gene: TRBV28; abundance: .; d_gene: TRBD2; CDR3nt: TGTGCCAGCAGTTTTGCCACCAATTCGGGACTAGCAGTGAACAATGAGCAGTTCTTC; CDR3aa: CASSFATNSGLAVNNEQFF
j_gene: TRBJ1-1; v_gene: TRBV6-6; abundance: .; d_gene: .; CDR3nt: TGTGCCAGCAGTTACAGGGCTGTCGACACTGAAGCTTTCTTT; CDR3aa: CASSYRAVDTEAFF
j_gene: TRBJ2-3; v_gene: TRBV7-6; abundance: .; d_gene: .; CDR3nt: TGTGCCAGCAGCTTAGGGTCCAGGGCCAGCCTGTGGGATACGCAGTATTTT; CDR3aa: CASSLGSRASLWDTQYF
j_gene: TRBJ2-3; v_gene: TRBV2; abundance: .; d_gene: TRBD2; CDR3nt: TGTGCCAGCAGGCTGACTAGCGGGGAGTCAGATACGCAGTATTTT; CDR3aa: CASRLTSGESDTQYF
j_gene: TRBJ2-3; v_gene: TRBV24-1; abundance: .; d_gene: .; CDR3nt: TGTGCCACCCAAAGCAGGAGACTCACAGATACGCAGTATTTT; CDR3aa: CATQSRRLTDTQYF